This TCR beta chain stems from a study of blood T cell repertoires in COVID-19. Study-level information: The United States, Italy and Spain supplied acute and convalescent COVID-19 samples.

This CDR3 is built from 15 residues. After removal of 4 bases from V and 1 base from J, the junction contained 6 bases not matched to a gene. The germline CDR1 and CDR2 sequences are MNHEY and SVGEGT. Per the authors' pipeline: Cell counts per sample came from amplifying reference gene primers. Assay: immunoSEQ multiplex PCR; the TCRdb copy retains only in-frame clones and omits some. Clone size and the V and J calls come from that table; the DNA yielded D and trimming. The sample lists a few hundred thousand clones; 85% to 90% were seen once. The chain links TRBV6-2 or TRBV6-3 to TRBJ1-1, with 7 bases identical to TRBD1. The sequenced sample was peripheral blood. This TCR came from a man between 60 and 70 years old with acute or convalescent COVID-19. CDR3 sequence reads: CASSSHRGPNTEAFF. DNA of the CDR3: TGTGCCAGCAGTTCCCACAGGGGTCCGAACACTGAAGCTTTCTTT.